Listed here is a single TCR beta chain. This sample was included in a study of response to subunit inactivated influenza vaccine. TCRdb used MiXCR to reprocess the RT-PCR reads, holding one entry per CDR3 protein. The top ten clones hold 2.5% to 3% of a sample with about 540,000 distinct CDR3 sequences, approximately 20% of them seen once. This CDR3 is built from 13 residues. Trimming stripped 4 bases from V and 6 bases from J, with 11 bases between. Germline-derived CDR1 and CDR2 are SGHRS and YFSETQ. This same sample was also part of a study on T cells expressing NK-cell markers. This second study says: TCR beta libraries carry UMIs added by 5'RACE template switching. These clonotypes additionally ranked first within the CD3+CD56-NKG2C+ fraction of a handful of donors. It is unclear if expanded NKG2C-expressing clones target HCMV antigens.

This sample comprised CD4+ T cells sorted from PBMCs, obtained 12 days after vaccination. This receptor was taken from a man aged 45-65 years who received an inactivated influenza vaccine. V is TRBV5-1 and J is TRBJ2-1; D ambiguous. CDR3 in DNA: TGCGCCAGCAGCCAAGGAAGGGCCAATGAGCAGTTCTTC. Translation: CASSQGRANEQFF.